This TCR beta chain was identified in a study of blood T cell repertoires in COVID-19. Study information: T cells, B-cell-depleted T cells, or PBMCs supplied cDNA or gDNA.

The participants were between about 18 and 89 years old and came from 20 to 30 US areas. CDR1 and CDR2 from the germline V gene are MNHEY and SVGAGI. Trimming took off 5 bases at V and 4 bases at J, with 17 bases between the two ends. The CDR3 runs to 15 residues. Per the original methods: For nucleated cells, counts were estimated from reference gene primer amplification. Generated by immunoSEQ multiplex PCR, the TCRdb table keeps only in-frame clones and is missing some. D and trimming come from the DNA, and the V and J calls and clone size come from that table. The table includes nearly 250,000 clones, 85% detected once.

Input material: PBMCs or T cells enriched from blood (not recorded which). The rearrangement links TRBV6-5 to TRBJ1-2; a weak D match, TRBD1 (6 bases). The sequence was obtained from a woman aged 50 to 65 with acute COVID-19. The CDR3 loop is CASSRSGGATYGYTF. The CDR3 bases are TGTGCCAGCAGTCGCTCTGGGGGCGCTACCTATGGCTACACCTTC.